A single sample is the source of the 24 T cell receptor beta chains below, sequenced in a study of blood T cell repertoires in COVID-19. The repertoire was sequenced with immunoSEQ multiplex PCR; TCRdb's copy has only in-frame clones and lacks some. The data show under 95,000 clones, roughly 92% seen once. Material for sequencing was peripheral blood. These receptors came from a man in his fifties or sixties with COVID-19, enrolled during active disease.

The chain links TRBV5-1 to TRBJ2-3; 10 bases align to TRBD2. Per the germline V gene, CDR1 is SGHRS and CDR2 is YFSETQ. This CDR3 spans 20 amino acids. The V segment lost 1 base and the J segment 1 base; nucleotides outside the gene matches: 15. CDR3 DNA sequence: TGCGCCAGCAGCTTGAGATCTAGCGGGAGAGAGTGGGTAGGCACAGATACGCAGTATTTT. Residues: CASSLRSSGREWVGTDTQYF.

The J gene is TRBJ2-5, the V gene TRBV9; D possibly corresponds to TRBD1 (8 bases). V was shortened by 4 bases and J by 5 bases, with 15 bases between the two germline ends. In germline, CDR1 is SGDLS, CDR2 YYNGEE. CDR3 length: 14 residues. The CDR3 protein is CASSTDREGETQYF. DNA of the CDR3: TGTGCCAGCAGCACGGACAGGGAGGGGGAGACCCAGTACTTC.

This chain joins TRBV10-3 and TRBJ2-7; D is possibly TRBD1 (5 bases). CDR1 is ENHRY and CDR2 is SYGVKD in the germline V gene. CDR3 length: 13 amino acids. V was cut by 4 bases and J by 3 bases, with 10 bases left in between. The CDR3 sequence is CAISVGVDYEQYV. The CDR3 DNA follows: TGTGCCATCAGTGTAGGGGTGGACTACGAGCAGTACGTC.

The V gene is TRBV5-1, the J gene TRBJ2-7, with 7 bases matching TRBD2. The CDR3 is made up of 14 amino acids. J was trimmed by 4 bases and V by 5 bases; bases with no gene match: 9. Germline V gene lookup returns CDR1 SGHRS and CDR2 YFSETQ. This CDR3 is CASSSGAGRYEQYF. CDR3 nucleotide sequence: TGCGCCAGCAGTTCTGGGGCCGGGAGGTACGAGCAGTACTTC. Using reference TRBV5-1 and TRBJ2-7 for the parts outside the CDR3, the full variable domain is KAGVTQTPRYLIKTRGQQVTLSCSPISGHRSVSWYQQTPGQGLQFLFEYFSETQRNKGNFPGRFSGRQFSNSRSEMNVSTLELGDSALYLCASSSGAGRYEQYFGPGTRLTVT.

The rearrangement joins TRBV7-3 to TRBJ2-2; D is unclear. Trimming took off 5 bases at V and 1 base at J, with 8 bases between the two ends. Germline V lookup: CDR1 SGHTA, CDR2 FQGTGA. This CDR3 has 14 amino acids. CDR3 loop: CASSIDWNTGELFF. The CDR3 bases are TGTGCCAGCAGCATTGACTGGAACACCGGGGAGCTGTTTTTT.

This clone was seen just once. The chain joins TRBV7-2 to TRBJ1-3; 11 bases fit TRBD1. V lost 4 bases, J lost 3 bases, and 2 bases stayed unmatched. CDR3 size: 15 residues. CDR1 and CDR2 from the germline V gene are SGHTA and FQGNSA. In nucleotides, the CDR3 is TGTGCCAGCAGCTCCGGGACAGGGGGTGGAAACACCATATATTTT. Amino acids: CASSSGTGGGNTIYF. Full variable domain (rest looked up from reference TRBV7-2 and TRBJ1-3): GAGVSQSPSNKVTEKGKDVELRCDPISGHTALYWYRQSLGQGLEFLIYFQGNSAPDKSGLPSDRFSAERTGGSVSTLTIQRTQQEDSAVYLCASSSGTGGGNTIYFGEGSWLTVV.

This sequence joins TRBV4-1 and TRBJ2-5, with 7 bases that match TRBD1. The CDR3 runs to 14 residues. Germline CDR1 and CDR2: MGHRA and YSYEKL. J lost 2 bases, V lost 6 bases, and 6 bases had no gene match. The CDR3 region is CASRASGGQETQYF. DNA for the CDR3: TGCGCCAGCAGAGCATCAGGGGGACAAGAGACCCAGTACTTC.

In its sample, this clone was seen once. The genes are TRBV9 and TRBJ1-2, with 7 bases lining up with TRBD1. The junction had 8 bases not matched to a gene; V was cut back by 2 bases and J by 4 bases. The CDR3 has 15 residues. Germline V gives CDR1 SGDLS, CDR2 YYNGEE. The DNA for the CDR3 is TGTGCCAGCAGCGTGGGGTGGGGACAGATCTATGGCTACACCTTC. Its translation: CASSVGWGQIYGYTF.

The rearrangement links TRBV9 to TRBJ1-5, with D unclear. The CDR3 has 14 amino acids. The germline gives CDR1 SGDLS, CDR2 YYNGEE. V was clipped by 0 bases and J by 7 bases, with 11 bases between them. CDR3 region: CASSVGGEGQPQHF. In DNA, the CDR3 is TGTGCCAGCAGCGTAGGGGGTGAGGGCCAGCCCCAGCATTTT.

J is TRBJ2-1 and V is TRBV7-2, with 11 bases identical to TRBD1. Trimming removed 4 bases from V and 7 bases from J; junction bases left unmatched: 6. The CDR3 length is 15 residues. Germline V CDR1 and CDR2: SGHTA, FQGNSA. Here the CDR3 DNA reads TGTGCCAGCAGCTCGCCGGACAGGGGGCGGAATGAGCAGTTCTTC. Translation gives CASSSPDRGRNEQFF.

The chain has TRBV30 and TRBJ1-5, with D unclear. Looked up from germline, CDR1 is GTSNPN and CDR2 is SVGIG (reference sequence). This CDR3 contains 12 residues. The V end was cut by 2 bases, the J end by 7 bases, with 9 bases between. For the CDR3, the DNA is TGTGCCTGGAGTAGAGGAGGGCAGCCCCAGCATTTT. This codes for CAWSRGGQPQHF.

The chain employs TRBV6-5 and TRBJ2-5; TRBD2 agrees at 7 bases. The V and J ends lost 6 bases and 2 bases, in that order; junction bases with no gene match: 6. In germline, CDR1 is MNHEY, CDR2 SVGAGI. The CDR3 consists of 14 residues. CDR3 nucleotide sequence: TGTGCCAGCAGCTTCTCGCGGGAGCAAGAGACCCAGTACTTC. It codes for CASSFSREQETQYF.

This chain links TRBV18 with TRBJ2-7; 7 bases match TRBD1. J gave up 5 bases and V 4 bases, and 2 bases lay outside the gene matches. Germline V lookup: CDR1 KGHSH, CDR2 LQKENI. The CDR3 spans 12 residues. CDR3 in amino acids: CASSRTGDEQYF. The CDR3 coding sequence is TGTGCCAGCTCACGTACAGGGGACGAGCAGTACTTC.

The J gene is TRBJ2-5, the V gene TRBV18; D is unresolved. V lost 1 base, J lost 3 bases, and 9 bases lay in between. CDR1 KGHSH and CDR2 LQKENI come from the germline V gene. The CDR3 is 14 residues long. CDR3 bases: TGTGCCAGCTCACCACTCGGCGCGGAAGAGACCCAGTACTTC. It translates to CASSPLGAEETQYF.

The chain carries TRBV7-8 and TRBJ1-5, with 8 bases lining up with TRBD1. V was pared by 5 bases and J by 7 bases, with 10 bases of the junction left unmatched. This CDR3 has 15 residues. CDR1 SGHVS and CDR2 FQNEAQ come from the germline V gene. CDR3 DNA: TGTGCCAGCAGCCTCCTGACAGGGGCGCGACAGCCCCAGCATTTT. Translation gives CASSLLTGARQPQHF. Using reference TRBV7-8 and TRBJ1-5 for the parts outside the CDR3, the full variable domain is GAGVSQSPRYKVAKRGQDVALRCDPISGHVSLFWYQQALGQGPEFLTYFQNEAQLDKSGLPSDRFFAERPEGSVSTLKIQRTQQEDSAVYLCASSLLTGARQPQHFGDGTRLSIL.

J is TRBJ2-5 and V is TRBV6-6, with D perhaps TRBD1 (5 bases). The V gene lost 4 bases and the J gene lost 1 base, with 16 bases spanning the gap. This CDR3 is built from 16 residues. Germline CDR1 is MNHNY and CDR2 is SVGAGI (reference sequence). The CDR3 loop reads CASSSMDGASQETQYF. As DNA, the CDR3 is TGTGCCAGCAGTTCCATGGATGGGGCATCCCAAGAGACCCAGTACTTC.

V is TRBV16 and J is TRBJ1-5; the D gene is possibly TRBD1 (6 bases). The CDR3 has 15 residues. Germline values: CDR1 KGHSY, CDR2 FQNENV. V was pared by 2 bases and J by 5 bases, with 13 bases between. The CDR3 DNA reads as TGTGCCAGCAGCCAACGGGGCAGGGGCCATCAGCCCCAGCATTTT. Translated: CASSQRGRGHQPQHF. Supplemented by reference TRBV16 and TRBJ1-5, the full variable domain reads GEEVAQTPKHLVRGEGQKAKLYCAPIKGHSYVFWYQQVLKNEFKFLISFQNENVFDETGMPKERFSAKCLPNSPCSLEIQATKLEDSAVYFCASSQRGRGHQPQHFGDGTRLSIL.

This clone has a single count. This chain connects TRBV5-6 to TRBJ1-6, with 9 bases aligning to TRBD1. Germline V lookup: CDR1 SGHDT, CDR2 YYEEEE. V was pared by 4 bases and J by 7 bases, with 9 bases of the junction left unmatched. This CDR3 is 16 amino acids long. For the CDR3, the DNA is TGTGCCAGCAGCCCGATACAGGGGGCAAAAAATTCACCCCTCCACTTT. Its protein product is CASSPIQGAKNSPLHF.

This clone was found a few times. This chain joins TRBV2 and TRBJ1-5; 9 positions agree with TRBD1. Germline assignment: CDR1 SNHLY and CDR2 FYNNEI. The CDR3 runs 16 residues. The ends lost 6 bases at V and 3 bases at J; junction bases unmatched: 9. The CDR3 nucleotides read TGTGCCAGCAGGATAGGGGGGACAGGGTACAATCAGCCCCAGCATTTT. This encodes CASRIGGTGYNQPQHF.

The chain uses TRBV19 and TRBJ1-2, with no clear D. The V gene lost 7 bases and the J gene lost 4 bases, with 10 bases spanning the gap. The germline V gene has CDR1 LNHDA and CDR2 SQIVND (reference sequence). The CDR3 consists of 12 residues. The CDR3 region has the DNA TGTGCCAGTAACGAGGGATTCTATGGCTACACCTTC. It codes for CASNEGFYGYTF.

This clone has a handful of counts. V usage is TRBV2 and J usage is TRBJ2-7, with D perhaps matching TRBD2 (5 bases). This CDR3 is built from 14 residues. The germline V and J ends were trimmed by 8 bases and 2 bases, with 16 bases remaining between them. Germline V gene lookup returns CDR1 SNHLY and CDR2 FYNNEI. This chain's CDR3 is CASGATAGTYEQYV. CDR3 in DNA: TGTGCCAGCGGAGCGACGGCCGGGACCTACGAGCAGTACGTC.

This clone appeared once. V gene TRBV27 combines with J gene TRBJ2-3; 12 bases match TRBD2. The CDR3 is made up of 15 amino acids. Per the germline V gene, CDR1 is MNHEY and CDR2 is SMNVEV (reference sequence). With V trimmed by 5 bases and J by 3 bases, 3 bases remained unmatched. The CDR3 DNA is TGTGCCAGCAGTATGACTAGCGGGAGTACAGATACGCAGTATTTT. Its translation: CASSMTSGSTDTQYF.

The J gene is TRBJ1-5, the V gene TRBV28; D is unclear. This CDR3 is built from 15 residues. V lost 8 bases to trimming and J lost 0 bases, with 14 bases between them. CDR1 is MDHEN and CDR2 is SYDVKM in the germline V gene. This CDR3 reads CASLPYAYSNQPQHF. The CDR3, as DNA: TGTGCCAGCTTGCCTTATGCCTATAGCAATCAGCCCCAGCATTTT.

This clone was detected only once. This chain links TRBV4-1 with TRBJ1-3; maybe TRBD1 (5 bases). The CDR3 covers 18 residues. CDR1 is MGHRA, CDR2 YSYEKL, per germline. With 1 base removed from V and 0 bases from J, the gap between germline ends came to 16 bases. CDR3 loop: CASSQATRTSLSGNTIYF. The CDR3 DNA is TGCGCCAGCAGCCAAGCGACCCGGACATCCCTCTCTGGAAACACCATATATTTT.